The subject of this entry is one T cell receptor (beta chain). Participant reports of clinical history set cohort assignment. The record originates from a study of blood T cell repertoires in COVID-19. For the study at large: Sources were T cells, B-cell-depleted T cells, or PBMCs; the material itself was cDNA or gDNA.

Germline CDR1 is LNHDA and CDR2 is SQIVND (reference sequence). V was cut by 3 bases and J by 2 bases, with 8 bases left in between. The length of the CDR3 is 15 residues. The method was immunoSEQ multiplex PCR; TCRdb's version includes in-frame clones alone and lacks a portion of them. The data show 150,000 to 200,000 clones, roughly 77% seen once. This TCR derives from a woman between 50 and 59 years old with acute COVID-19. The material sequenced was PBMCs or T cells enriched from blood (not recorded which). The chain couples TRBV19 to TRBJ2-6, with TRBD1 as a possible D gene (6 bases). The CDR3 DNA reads TGTGCCAGTAGTATCTCAGGGGCTGGGGCCAACGTCCTGACTTTC. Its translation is CASSISGAGANVLTF.